This TCR beta chain was identified during a study of cytomegalovirus exposure and HLA in healthy donors. The CDR3 has 13 amino acids. Trimming removed 4 bases from V and 8 bases from J; junction bases left unmatched: 7. The germline gives CDR1 SGHNT, CDR2 YYREEE (reference sequence). Study-level results: Investigators reported 150 to 200 TCR beta chains as tied to cytomegalovirus. The study found most TCR sequences rare, yet found some public TCRs in many donors.

In the case of this clone: No antigen is known for it.

13 Jbeta primers and 60 Vbeta primers were used for the PCR. Sequencing was performed with immunoSEQ multiplex PCR; in TCRdb, only in-frame clones are kept and a portion is missing. The sample holds 150,000 to 200,000 clones, approximately 80% seen once. The sequence derives from a young woman in good health and CMV-seropositive. This chain uses TRBV5-4 with TRBJ1-2; TRBD1 agrees at 8 bases. Material for sequencing was PBMCs. The CDR3: CASSPGQGWGYTF. In nucleotides, the CDR3 is TGTGCCAGCAGCCCTGGACAGGGATGGGGCTACACCTTC. The variable domain in full, with the rest retrieved from reference TRBV5-4 and TRBJ1-2, is ETGVTQSPTHLIKTRGQQVTLRCSSQSGHNTVSWYQQALGQGPQFIFQYYREEENGRGNFPPRFSGLQFPNYSSELNVNALELDDSALYLCASSPGQGWGYTFGSGTRLTVV.